This TCR beta chain stems from a study of molecular identifiers for immune sequencing clone quantification. Study results and caveats: Clones that exceeded 20 RNA copies held over 98% of effector molecules, yet under 1% in naive cells.

Previously reported methods and listed TCR primers produced the bulk TCR libraries. TCRdb re-analysed the PCR reads in MiXCR, keeping a single row per CDR3 protein. In the table there are fewer than 350,000 distinct CDR3 sequences, roughly 24% of which are singletons. On this clonotype itself: Its specificity is unknown. A read error may account for a junction end that differs from germline.

Germline values: CDR1 KGHDR, CDR2 SFDVKD. The CDR3 has 14 amino acids. Construction of naive CD8 libraries employed roughly 20,000 to 1,000,000 sorted cells together with 10%, 30% or 50% RNA. The authors sorted naive CD8 T cells as CD8+CD4-CCR7+CD45RA+. The chain links TRBV24-1 to TRBJ1-5; D is uncertain. Sequencing was done on a sample of naive CD8+ T cells from blood, with Jurkat cell RNA spiked in. Subset denoted: FACS-sorted CD8+CD4-CCR7+CD45RA+ naive T cells. The sequence was collected from a human donor in good health. Some libraries in this study had Jurkat cell RNA spiked in. The DNA of the CDR3 is TGTGCCACCAGTGATTCAGATAGCAATCAGCCCCAGCGTTTT. This sequence encodes CATSDSDSNQPQRF.